Reported below is one TCR beta chain. Antigen: not known. The data derive from a study of a mutant IDH1 vaccine in newly diagnosed glioma. Study in general: Antecedent treatment encompassed radiotherapy, temozolomide, or their combination; the majority received both. Whole-study results and caveats: Approximately 93% of patients showed vaccine-induced immune responses across multiple MHC alleles.

Specified time point: baseline, week 1 (first vaccination visit). Treatment reported: pre-vaccination baseline after standard-of-care therapy. Diagnosis in the donors showed new WHO grade 3 or 4 astrocytomas that were IDH1-mutant and ATRX-lost. The data were produced by immunoSEQ multiplex PCR, yet TCRdb's version contains in-frame clones alone and is incomplete. The sample has around 99,000 clones, about four fifths seen once. Germline-derived CDR1 and CDR2 are SGHRS and YFSETQ. After removal of 4 bases from V and 2 bases from J, the junction contained 10 bases not matched to a gene. This CDR3 is built from 17 residues.

This TCR came from a man between 35 and 55 years old with glioma. Sequencing used PBMCs, obtained from a glioma patient treated with radiotherapy, temozolomide or both. The chain joins TRBV5-1 to TRBJ1-2; 11 nucleotides align to TRBD1. The CDR3 is CASSAGQGATSNYGYTF. DNA for the CDR3: TGCGCCAGCAGCGCAGGACAGGGGGCCACCTCGAACTATGGCTACACCTTC.